The present entry profiles one TCR beta chain with its context. This specimen comes from a study of siplizumab effects on memory and regulatory T cells. TCRdb's copy holds only in-frame clones and misses some; the assay was immunoSEQ multiplex PCR. The sample includes approximately 94,000 clones, roughly 96% of them seen just once. The CDR3 loop spans 17 amino acids. V was trimmed by 1 base and J by 1 base, leaving 16 bases between them. CDR1 LGHNA and CDR2 YSLEER come from the germline V gene. Sequenced sample: naive CD4+ T cells sorted from blood. This clonotype was sampled from a human donor in good health. This rearrangement joins TRBV4-3 to TRBJ2-5; D perhaps matches TRBD1 (8 bases). CDR3 bases: TGCGCCAGCAGCCAAGTTGGACAGGGAGGGGGCCAAGAGACCCAGTACTTC. Its protein is CASSQVGQGGGQETQYF.